This T cell receptor beta chain is drawn from a study of shared clonotypes between healthy human individuals. Clones were sequenced by immunoSEQ multiplex PCR, and TCRdb holds only the in-frame ones, with some missing. The table includes approximately 710,000 clones, around 91% detected once. Sequencing used memory CD8+ T cells from PBMCs. The subset here: CD45RO+ cells pooled with CCR7-negative TemRA cells. The source is a man aged 18 to 29 in good health. Some clones in this sample may be carry-over from other donors' samples.

Written as DNA, the CDR3 is TGTGCCAGCTCACTTCGAAACCGAAACACCATATATTTT. Protein sequence: CASSLRNRNTIYF. V usage is TRBV19 and J usage is TRBJ1-3; no clear D gene. The CDR3 is made up of 13 amino acids. In germline, CDR1 is LNHDA, CDR2 SQIVND (reference sequence). V was clipped by 9 bases and J by 5 bases, with 14 bases between them.